This T cell receptor beta chain appears in the sequencing data of a study of T cell responses to AZD1222 COVID-19 vaccine (dated by TCRdb to the early 2020s). For the wider study: AZD1222 recipients given second doses at about 4 weeks or at about 12 weeks were pooled, since spike-specific TCR depth and breadth were not found to differ between the two schedules. Enrollment into the trials was organized by age into subgroups of 18-55, 56-69 and 70-plus years, and those subgroups contained around 150, 28 and 57 TCR-sequenced participants, respectively. TCR sequencing was performed for 233 trial participants, of whom about 200 were given two doses of AZD1222 and around 25 were given two doses of MenACWY control vaccine. Beyond this particular receptor, the publication reports: Most participants were white British and females outnumbered males, and the authors suggested that clonal diversity may have been underestimated. Vaccine-associated CD4 TCRs spanned the whole spike protein, with dominant responses in regions 160-218 and 743-854. Only six AZD1222 recipients were SARS-CoV-2 seropositive at baseline, limiting conclusions about previously exposed vaccinees. Spike-specific TCR breadth and depth rose significantly after two AZD1222 doses compared with day 0 and with MenACWY recipients. Reportedly, almost half of the unique spike-specific TCRs recognized epitopes lying outside the regions that are mutated in the B.1.351 and B.1.1.7 variants. The 56-69-year group was small, and its depth increase did not reach significance, likely because of low power. Because no samples from the day 14 peak response were available, repertoires could be characterized only after the peak T cell response.

This clone was counted a single time. Its antigen specificity is not known. Per-base qualities were not stored, and no clone one base away is much larger. Reading the label with the study, this specimen's time point is: baseline before first vaccination. Samples from vaccinated people were obtained from the UK trials COV001 and COV002, which included a single-blind randomized controlled phase 2/3 trial of AZD1222 (ChAdOx1 nCoV-19) in healthy adults. For TCRbeta chain sequencing, PBMC samples from trial participants were taken at day 0 and at day 28 after the second dose. The CDR3 regions of human TCRbeta chains were subjected to immunosequencing. From the authors' description of their analysis: Repertoire TCRs were checked for matches against a reference library of SARS-CoV-2-specific TCRs that had been generated using the MIRA antigen-specificity platform. Breadth was defined as the fraction of unique TCRs that were SARS-CoV-2-associated, and depth was defined as the fraction of total T cells that were SARS-CoV-2-associated. Using the MIRA data, each spike-specific TCR was mapped to the spike region that the TCR reacts to and placed in a CD4 or CD8 class. Log10-transformed breadth and depth values were compared by one-way ANOVA with Sidak's multiple comparisons tests. TCRdb carries this immuneACCESS record with in-frame sequences only. Its versions omit some clonotypes, under half of them owing to an unresolved V gene in the studies checked, with the rest unexplained. V and J calls and clone size follow that table, whereas D and trimming were derived from the DNA. The sample table contains about 120,000 clones; only one count was recorded for approximately 87% of them. The ten most abundant clones make up around 3.5% of the sample.

The trim is 6 bases for V and 2 bases for J, with a gap of 13 bases between the germline ends. Measured from the cysteine to the phenylalanine, the CDR3 is 14 residues long. The read is trimmed to its CDR3 DNA, 42 bases read in frame from base 1. The germline V gene provides CDR1 MNHEY and CDR2 SVGAGI. Specimen: peripheral blood, collected on day 0 of AZD1222 vaccination. This clonotype was sampled from an adult in good health. The chain joins TRBV6-5 to TRBJ1-2; the D gene is perhaps TRBD1, on 6 matching bases. This receptor has the CDR3 CASSPNTGNYGYTF. DNA sequence: TGTGCCAGCAGCCCGAATACAGGGAACTATGGCTACACCTTC.